This TCR beta chain was sequenced in a study of shared clonotypes between healthy human individuals (dated by TCRdb to the early 2020s). Context from the whole study: A couple of women and a few men aged 18 to 49 years were included in the cohort. Per donor, three plates each were used for CD4 naive and CD4 memory, two for CD8 naive, and one for CD8 memory. To estimate repertoire size and how much clonotype sharing occurs between individuals, the study deeply sequenced the blood TCR repertoires of roughly 5 healthy adults. To increase sequencing depth and limit assay-specific biases, different laboratories used diverse techniques to prepare libraries and sequence TCR repertoires. Between about 0.9 and 10 billion PBMCs per donor were obtained by leukapheresis. What the research found in general, with its limitations: Rarefaction of sorted-subset datasets indicated incomplete sequencing despite the large sequencing depth. Because the study included a small number of donors, the genetic and exposure-history diversity represented was limited. Naive subsets generally had larger estimated clonotype richness than memory subsets did. Pairwise subsampling indicated that sequencing depth was expected to affect the degree of clonotype sharing among donors. Approximately 5% of naive CD4, roughly 3.5% of naive CD8, about 2.1% of memory CD4, and 0.35% to 0.4% of memory CD8 clonotypes were shared across several donors. Sampling was restricted to blood, and TCR repertoires in tissue are likely to differ from TCR repertoires in blood. Compared with non-shared clonotypes, clonotypes shared by all four sorted-subset donors had higher generation probabilities.

The CDR3 starts with the cysteine, ends with the phenylalanine, and has 14 residues. CDR3 DNA only is kept here, 42 bases in frame from base 1. The germline V gene specifies SGHRS as CDR1 and YFSETQ as CDR2. A distance of 13 bases separates the germline ends of V and J, which lose 4 bases and 3 bases respectively. Using the deep immunoSEQ assay, multiplex PCR amplified TCR CDR3 regions from genomic DNA. Extracted genomic DNA from each cell subset was spread evenly across all wells of several immunoSEQ 96-well plates, with each plate serving as a replicate. Each replicate PCR for sorted subsets received around 200 ng genomic DNA, equal to some 32,000 T cell genomes. Purified libraries were quantified with a Qubit 3.0 fluorometer, sized on a Bioanalyzer 2100, and re-quantified with the KAPA Library Quantification kit. Every immunoSEQ 96-well plate was sequenced on a separate single-read 150-cycle Illumina NextSeq 550 flow cell. The source study handled its data this way. Because the immunoSEQ output included only junctional sequences and no quality scores, the filtering could not be the same as the filtering used for full-length reads. To assign V/J genes and CDR3, sequences were annotated using PyIR, a Python wrapper for IgBLAST v1.9, with IMGT germline references. Reads were removed for weak V/J assignments (E-value above 1e-6), missing CDR3, stop codons, out-of-frame junctions, or ambiguous translated residues. V3J clonotypes were defined as sequences sharing the same inferred V gene, J gene, and CDR3 amino acid sequence. To compute the percentage overlap between repertoires, the number of shared unique clonotypes was divided by the size of the smaller repertoire. Three approaches were used to assess repertoire richness: RTK rarefaction, the Chao1 estimator, and Recon v2.1 estimates of unobserved clonotypes. OLGA was used to compute generation probabilities for all TCRbeta clonotypes that the gDNA method yielded from a few donors. The table was pulled from immuneACCESS by TCRdb, which kept in-frame rearrangements only. Such tables lose some clones; where checked, under half of the loss comes from unresolved V genes, and the rest has no known cause. Clone size and the V and J calls come from that table; the DNA yielded D and trimming. The sample table holds about 2.4 million clones, of which over 85% were seen once. The ten biggest clones cover about 0.39% of the sample.

With respect to this clone: Its antigen is currently not known. Base quality data are lacking; no much larger clone is found one base away.

Donors were healthy HIV-negative adults with no recently reported acute infections or vaccinations. Only Caucasian adults living in Nashville, Tennessee, USA were represented among the donors. CD4+ T cells were enriched by magnetic negative selection, after which naive cells were positively selected on CD45RA and the negative fraction was taken as the memory subset. After blood collection by leukapheresis, PBMCs were isolated using Ficoll-Histopaque density gradient centrifugation and then cryopreserved in the vapor phase of liquid nitrogen. Analytical flow cytometry was used to check the purity and quantity of each magnetically sorted T cell population. From each sorted fraction, genomic DNA was isolated and quantified by UV absorbance on a Nanodrop 2000c.

Material for sequencing was naive CD4+ T cells from PBMCs. The cell subset or site label here, explained by the study, means: CD45RA+ positively selected. This receptor was obtained from a man between 18 and 35 years old in good health. Some clones in this sample may be carry-over from other donors' samples. The chain is made from TRBV5-1 and TRBJ1-1, with TRBD1 as a weak D call on 6 bases. The base sequence is TGCGCCAGCAGCCCCGGACAGTTCTACACTGAAGCTTTCTTT. This yields the protein CASSPGQFYTEAFF.